What follows describes a single T cell receptor (beta chain). The CDR3 runs 15 residues. CDR1 LNHDA and CDR2 SQIVND come from the germline V gene (reference sequence). V gave up 3 bases and J gave up 4 bases, with 12 bases separating them. This entry comes from a study of blood T cell repertoires in COVID-19. Study context: Specimens from acute and convalescent COVID-19 originated in the United States, Italy and Spain.

The repertoire was sequenced with immunoSEQ multiplex PCR; TCRdb's copy has only in-frame clones and lacks some. The sample has hundreds of thousands of clones, around nine tenths seen once. The cohort comprised adults aged 18 to 89 years residing in approximately 25 US areas. Clinical history reported by participants formed the basis on which cohorts were assigned. The recovered donors of Cohort 3 showed two negative PCRs, clearance, or symptom resolution. The rearrangement links TRBV19 to TRBJ2-2, with a possible D match to TRBD2 (6 bases). The specimen sequenced was PBMCs or T cells enriched from blood (not recorded which). This TCR was recovered from a woman aged 45-65 years who had recovered from COVID-19. The chain's CDR3 is CASSITGTPTGELFF. The CDR3 coding sequence is TGTGCCAGTAGTATTACCGGGACTCCCACCGGGGAGCTGTTTTTT.